This TCR beta chain was sequenced during a study of blood T cell repertoires in COVID-19. Looking at the study overall: Acute and convalescent COVID-19 specimens originated in the United States, Italy and Spain. PBMCs, B-cell-depleted T cells, or T cells provided the cDNA or gDNA that made up the material.

Original handling: Amplification of reference gene primers was used by the study to estimate nucleated cell counts. Measured with immunoSEQ multiplex PCR; TCRdb has only the in-frame clones, and not every one. From that table come the V and J calls and clone size; the DNA was used to work out D and trimming. The sample has approximately 230,000 clones, around 88% seen once. This clone was recorded once. Germline CDR1 SEHNR, CDR2 FQNEAQ (reference sequence). The CDR3 runs to 15 residues. V trimming: 3 bases; J trimming: 11 bases; junction bases outside the gene matches: 9. V gene TRBV7-9 combines with J gene TRBJ1-6; the match to TRBD1 covers 8 bases. This sequence originates from an elderly man with acute or convalescent COVID-19. Sequencing used peripheral blood. CDR3: CASSFGQGPEPPLHF. CDR3 nucleotides: TGTGCCAGCAGCTTCGGACAGGGACCGGAGCCACCCCTCCACTTT.